This TCR beta chain came from a study of shared clonotypes between healthy human individuals. General study findings and limits: Roughly 4.6% of naive CD4 clonotypes were common to a handful of donors. Depth of sequencing was expected to influence donor clonotype sharing.

As regards this clone: Its antigen is as yet unknown.

This CDR3 is 14 amino acids long. Germline loops: CDR1 MNHEY, CDR2 SMNVEV (reference sequence). J was trimmed by 3 bases and V by 5 bases; bases with no gene match: 5. This table comes from immunoSEQ multiplex PCR, and its TCRdb copy is limited to in-frame clones, with some not included. The sample yields roughly 570,000 clones, 95% to 98% seen once. Naive CD8 cells, CD45RO-negative and positively selected for CCR7, excluded terminally differentiated effector memory CD45RA+ cells. The chain is built from TRBV27 and TRBJ2-7; 9 bases map to TRBD1. Material for sequencing was naive CD8+ T cells sorted from blood. The receptor was derived from a man aged 25 to 40 in good health. The CDR3 sequence: CASSPGQGFYEQYF. CDR3 bases: TGTGCCAGCAGTCCCGGACAGGGGTTCTACGAGCAGTACTTC.